A selection of T cell receptor beta chains follows, all from one sample in a study of blood T cell repertoires in COVID-19. Sequenced by immunoSEQ multiplex PCR; TCRdb stores in-frame clones only, minus some. The table lists about 200,000 clones, approximately 79% of them singletons. Sequences were obtained from peripheral blood. The origin of the receptors is a man in his fifties who had recovered from COVID-19. Each CDR3 is given with its conserved first and last residue. Each record gives: CDR3 length, V gene, J gene, clone size, D gene, CDR3 DNA, CDR3 protein. A D gene is named only where the DNA matches it firmly. Some rows mark clone size as missing; the rest say once, few, many or name a class of expanded clone.

14,TRBV7-2,TRBJ2-1,.,TRBD1,TGTGCCAGCAGCTTAAGCAGGGGGCATGGTGAGCAGTTCTTC,CASSLSRGHGEQFF
14,TRBV9,TRBJ1-4,once,TRBD1,TGTGCCAGCACCCAGGGGACAGGGGGAGAAAAACTGTTTTTT,CASTQGTGGEKLFF
15,TRBV6-5,TRBJ2-7,.,TRBD1,TGTGCCAGCCATAGAGATAGGACAGGATCCTACGAGCAGTACTTC,CASHRDRTGSYEQYF
13,TRBV6-5,TRBJ1-2,.,.,TGTGCCAGCAGTTACGAGGCAGGGGTTAGATACACCTTC,CASSYEAGVRYTF
14,TRBV5-1,TRBJ2-5,.,.,TGCGCCAGCAGCCTGGGGTCGGTCCAAGAGACCCAGTACTTC,CASSLGSVQETQYF
13,TRBV2,TRBJ2-5,once,.,TGTGCCAGCCTTTCGATGGGGGGAGAGACCCAGTACTTC,CASLSMGGETQYF
12,TRBV6-5,TRBJ2-7,.,.,TGTGCCAGCAGTTACTCGGGGGCTGCGCAGTACTTC,CASSYSGAAQYF
17,TRBV5-6,TRBJ2-1,.,TRBD1,TGTGCCAGCAGCTCGTCCGGGACAGGGTTTTCCTACAATGAGCAGTTCTTC,CASSSSGTGFSYNEQFF
13,TRBV6-5,TRBJ1-6,.,TRBD1,TGTGCCAGCAAGGACAGGACTAATTCACCCCTCCACTTT,CASKDRTNSPLHF
17,TRBV4-1,TRBJ1-1,.,.,TGCGCCAGCAGCCAAGGAAGGGGTAGGTCTCGTAACACTGAAGCTTTCTTT,CASSQGRGRSRNTEAFF
14,TRBV3-1/TRBV3-2,TRBJ1-2,.,.,TGTGCCAGCAGCCAGCCGGACAGACCCTATGGCTACACCTTC,CASSQPDRPYGYTF
14,TRBV7-8,TRBJ1-1,.,.,TGTGCCAGCAGCCGGGGACTTTTGAACACTGAAGCTTTCTTT,CASSRGLLNTEAFF
15,TRBV24-1,TRBJ2-1,.,TRBD2,TGTGCCACCAGTGATTTGCAGCGGGAGTTGAATGAGCAGTTCTTC,CATSDLQRELNEQFF
12,TRBV29-1,TRBJ2-3,.,.,TGCAGCGTTGTGGGGGCCACAGATACGCAGTATTTT,CSVVGATDTQYF
16,TRBV10-3,TRBJ2-2,.,TRBD1,TGTGCCATCAGTGAGTCAAGGACAGGGGGCACCGGGGAGCTGTTTTTT,CAISESRTGGTGELFF
19,TRBV13,TRBJ1-6,.,TRBD1,TGTGCCAGCAGCTTAGAGAGGAGACAGGGGAGCTCCTATAATTCACCCCTCCACTTT,CASSLERRQGSSYNSPLHF
14,TRBV9,TRBJ1-1,.,.,TGTGCCAGCAGCGTAGGCGCTTTGAACACTGAAGCTTTCTTT,CASSVGALNTEAFF
14,TRBV5-1,TRBJ2-5,.,.,TGCGCCAGCAGCCGCGGGACAGCACAAGAGACCCAGTACTTC,CASSRGTAQETQYF
14,TRBV9,TRBJ1-6,.,.,TGTGCCAGCAGCGCCATCTATACAGGATCACCCCTCCACTTT,CASSAIYTGSPLHF
15,TRBV7-2,TRBJ2-3,.,.,TGTGCCAGCAGCTTAGAAGCGTTGAGCACAGATACGCAGTATTTT,CASSLEALSTDTQYF
11,TRBV5-1,TRBJ1-1,.,.,TGCGCCAGCAGCCTAGGACACGAAGCTTTCTTT,CASSLGHEAFF
15,TRBV19,TRBJ2-3,.,TRBD2,TGTGCCAGTAGTACTACTAGCGGGAGGGCCGTTACGCAGTATTTT,CASSTTSGRAVTQYF
14,TRBV7-2,TRBJ2-1,.,.,TGTGCCAGCACTGGACATCCCGAATACAATGAGCAGTTCTTC,CASTGHPEYNEQFF
12,TRBV6-5,TRBJ1-1,.,.,TGTGCCAGCAGCTATGAGACAGGTGAAGCTTTCTTT,CASSYETGEAFF
13,TRBV29-1,TRBJ1-1,.,.,TGCAGCGCTGGATGGACAACCTACACTGAAGCTTTCTTT,CSAGWTTYTEAFF
15,TRBV6-2/TRBV6-3,TRBJ2-7,.,TRBD2,TGTGCCAGCAGTTACGGTCCGGGAGGGCCCTACGAGCAGTACTTC,CASSYGPGGPYEQYF
15,TRBV4-1,TRBJ2-7,.,.,TGCGCCAGCAGCCAAGTAGGACTGGCAACCTACGAGCAGTACTTC,CASSQVGLATYEQYF
14,TRBV7-2,TRBJ1-5,.,TRBD1,TGTGCCAGCAGCGCCAGGACAGGAAATCAGCCCCAGCATTTT,CASSARTGNQPQHF
15,TRBV11-3,TRBJ2-1,few,TRBD2,TGTGCCAGCAGCTCCGAGGGGCGGGAGGTCGATGAGCAGTTCTTC,CASSSEGREVDEQFF
14,TRBV4-1,TRBJ2-7,.,TRBD1,TGCGCCAGCAGCCAGAGACAGGGTACCTACGAGCAGTACTTC,CASSQRQGTYEQYF
15,TRBV28,TRBJ2-7,.,.,TGTGCCAGCAGTTGGACGCTTGGCGGGACGGGCGAGCAGTACTTC,CASSWTLGGTGEQYF
11,TRBV11-2,TRBJ2-3,.,.,TGTGCCAGCAGCTCCGGGGTAACGCAGTATTTT,CASSSGVTQYF
15,TRBV11-2,TRBJ2-7,once,TRBD2,TGTGCCAGCAGCTTCCTAACTAGCGGCTCCTACGAGCAGTACTTC,CASSFLTSGSYEQYF
13,TRBV19,TRBJ2-3,.,.,TGTGCCAGTAGTATATCCAGGTCGGATACGCAGTATTTT,CASSISRSDTQYF
15,TRBV5-6,TRBJ2-1,.,.,TGTGCCAGCAGCCCCGTTAGTATAGCGGCAAATGAGCAGTTCTTC,CASSPVSIAANEQFF
17,TRBV14,TRBJ1-6,.,.,TGTGCCAGCAGTCGCCCCCCCCCGAGCTCCTATAATTCACCCCTCCACTTT,CASSRPPPSSYNSPLHF
15,TRBV5-1,TRBJ2-1,once,.,TGCGCCAGCAGCCCGGGACACCCTTCCTACAATGAGCAGTTCTTC,CASSPGHPSYNEQFF
12,TRBV27,TRBJ1-1,.,.,TGTGCCAGCAGCCCCAGAAGCACTGAAGCTTTCTTT,CASSPRSTEAFF
15,TRBV27,TRBJ2-5,.,.,TGTGCCAGCAGTTTAAAATCGACAGGAGAGGAGACCCAGTACTTC,CASSLKSTGEETQYF
15,TRBV18,TRBJ2-1,.,.,TGTGCCAGCTCACCACTTGAGAGCTCCTACAATGAGCAGTTCTTC,CASSPLESSYNEQFF
13,TRBV5-1,TRBJ2-3,.,.,TGCGCCAGCAGCTGGGACTTCACAGATACGCAGTATTTT,CASSWDFTDTQYF
15,TRBV6-5,TRBJ2-2,.,TRBD2,TGTGCCAGCAGTCGGCGGGGGTGGAACACCGGGGAGCTGTTTTTT,CASSRRGWNTGELFF
16,TRBV6-5,TRBJ2-7,.,.,TGTGCCAGCAGTTATAATCTTGGTACGGTGCAAATGGAGCAGTACTTC,CASSYNLGTVQMEQYF
15,TRBV2,TRBJ2-2,.,TRBD1,TGTGCCAGCCGTTTGGACAGGGCAAACACCGGGGAGCTGTTTTTT,CASRLDRANTGELFF